One and the same sample provided the 18 T cell receptor beta chains below, sequenced in a study of shared clonotypes between healthy human individuals. Clones were read by immunoSEQ multiplex PCR, and TCRdb kept only the in-frame ones, dropping some. The table lists millions of clones, roughly 92% of them singletons. What was sequenced was naive CD4+ T cells sorted from blood. The subset was: CD45RA+ positively selected. Receptors originate from a man between 18 and 29 years old in good health.

The chain has TRBV6-6 and TRBJ2-2; 9 bases align to TRBD2. The CDR3 consists of 16 residues. V was clipped by 5 bases and J by 6 bases; unmatched bases: 10. Germline loops: CDR1 MNHNY, CDR2 SVGAGI (reference sequence). The CDR3 region is CASSLSGGQGAGELFF. CDR3 bases: TGTGCCAGCAGTCTAAGCGGGGGGCAGGGTGCCGGGGAGCTGTTTTTT.

The chain carries TRBV10-3 and TRBJ2-7; D is unresolved. The CDR3 runs 12 residues. Germline values: CDR1 ENHRY, CDR2 SYGVKD. Trimming removed 6 bases at V and 5 bases at J, with 11 bases between. CDR3 nucleotides: TGTGCCATCAGCCTCGGTCAGGACGAGCAGTACTTC. It encodes CAISLGQDEQYF.

The chain has TRBV7-2 and TRBJ2-1; the match to TRBD2 covers 8 bases. Unmatched junction bases numbered 5, after V lost 7 bases and J lost 0 bases. Per germline, CDR1 SGHTA and CDR2 FQGNSA. The CDR3 extends over 15 amino acids. The DNA of the CDR3 is TGTGCCAGCACGGCGGGAGGCAACTCCTACAATGAGCAGTTCTTC. This sequence encodes CASTAGGNSYNEQFF.

This clone was seen just once. This rearrangement joins TRBV27 to TRBJ2-3; 9 bases match TRBD2. The J segment lost 6 bases and the V segment lost 6 bases, leaving 10 bases of the junction unmatched. This CDR3 spans 15 amino acids. The germline gives CDR1 MNHEY, CDR2 SMNVEV (reference sequence). This chain's CDR3 is CASREGLAGWDTQYF. CDR3 nucleotide sequence: TGTGCCAGCAGAGAGGGGCTAGCGGGATGGGATACGCAGTATTTT.

The rearrangement links TRBV18 to TRBJ2-7; no definite D call. Germline lookup yields CDR1 KGHSH and CDR2 LQKENI. The CDR3 runs to 15 residues. Trimming removed 5 bases at V and 7 bases at J, with 21 bases between. The DNA of the CDR3 is TGTGCCAGCTCATCCCAAACTCTGACACTGGGGGAGCAGTACTTC. Its protein product is CASSSQTLTLGEQYF. The full variable domain, in which reference TRBV18 and TRBJ2-7 provide the parts outside the CDR3, is NAGVMQNPRHLVRRRGQEARLRCSPMKGHSHVYWYRQLPEEGLKFMVYLQKENIIDESGMPKERFSAEFPKEGPSILRIQQVVRGDSAAYFCASSSQTLTLGEQYFGPGTRLTVT.

CDR3: CASSITGAYEQYF. Here the CDR3 DNA reads TGTGCCAGCAGTATCACGGGGGCCTACGAGCAGTACTTC. The genes are TRBV27 and TRBJ2-7; possibly TRBD2 for D (6 bases). The V end lost 5 bases, the J end lost 2 bases, and 10 bases lay between the germline ends. Germline V gene data show CDR1 as MNHEY and CDR2 as SMNVEV (reference sequence). The CDR3 runs 13 residues.

This clone was seen only once. The genes are TRBV28 and TRBJ1-3; D may be TRBD1 (5 bases). Trimming stripped 5 bases from V and 8 bases from J, with 19 bases between. Germline CDR1 MDHEN, CDR2 SYDVKM. The CDR3 length is 15 residues. The CDR3 loop reads CASSPPRPREDTIYF. CDR3 bases: TGTGCCAGCAGTCCGCCTCGACCCAGGGAGGACACCATATATTTT.

In its sample, this clone was seen once. This sequence joins TRBV19 and TRBJ2-3, with 10 positions matching TRBD2. V gave up 2 bases and J gave up 1 base; unmatched junction bases: 3. Per the germline V gene, CDR1 is LNHDA and CDR2 is SQIVND (reference sequence). The CDR3 loop spans 16 amino acids. The CDR3 is CASSIMGTSGTDTQYF. The CDR3, as DNA: TGTGCCAGTAGTATAATGGGGACTAGCGGCACAGATACGCAGTATTTT.

The V gene is TRBV4-1, the J gene TRBJ2-7; D not certain. V was cut by 1 base and J by 5 bases, with 15 bases left in between. CDR3 length: 15 amino acids. Germline lookup yields CDR1 MGHRA and CDR2 YSYEKL. The CDR3 here is CASSQVTLSPNEQYF. CDR3 nucleotide sequence: TGCGCCAGCAGCCAAGTGACCCTTTCTCCGAACGAGCAGTACTTC.

The gene calls are TRBV6-5 and TRBJ1-2; D remains ambiguous. In germline, CDR1 is MNHEY, CDR2 SVGAGI. Between the trimmed V and J ends, which lost 7 bases and 4 bases, there was a span of 19 bases. The CDR3 sequence is 15 residues long. The CDR3, as DNA: TGTGCCAGCAATCCTCTATTCGGGGTTTCCTATGGCTACACCTTC. Its protein product is CASNPLFGVSYGYTF.

V gene TRBV7-3 combines with J gene TRBJ2-2; tentatively, D is TRBD1 (5 bases). V dropped 5 bases and J dropped 0 bases, with 10 bases sitting between them. Germline values: CDR1 SGHTA, CDR2 FQGTGA. The CDR3 sequence is 15 residues long. The CDR3 region has the DNA TGTGCCAGCAGCCTGGACACCGCGAACACCGGGGAGCTGTTTTTT. The encoded protein is CASSLDTANTGELFF.

This clone was observed once. The V and J genes are TRBV19 and TRBJ1-3; D unclear. V dropped 7 bases and J dropped 0 bases, with 13 bases sitting between them. The CDR3 spans 15 residues. CDR1 and CDR2 (germline): LNHDA, SQIVND (reference sequence). The CDR3: CASTTVFSSGNTIYF. CDR3 bases: TGTGCCAGTACTACAGTTTTTTCCTCTGGAAACACCATATATTTT.

The chain combines TRBV27 with TRBJ2-7; D uncertain. V shed 5 bases and J shed 2 bases, with 7 bases lying between them. CDR1 and CDR2 from the germline V gene are MNHEY and SMNVEV (reference sequence). There are 12 residues in the CDR3. CDR3 region: CASSTPPYEQYF. The CDR3 DNA is TGTGCCAGCAGTACTCCCCCCTACGAGCAGTACTTC.

The V and J genes are TRBV4-1 and TRBJ2-5; tentatively, D is TRBD1 or TRBD2 (6 bases each). The germline V and J ends were trimmed by 4 bases and 2 bases, with 17 bases remaining between them. The CDR3 loop spans 16 amino acids. Germline values: CDR1 MGHRA, CDR2 YSYEKL. CDR3 coding DNA: TGCGCCAGCAGCCTCAAGAGGGCGGGGACACAAGAGACCCAGTACTTC. Encoded protein: CASSLKRAGTQETQYF.

This clone was detected a few times. Other DNA variants within this sample encode the same CDR3. The V call is TRBV4-1, the J call TRBJ1-4; D remains unclear. The germline V gene encodes CDR1 MGHRA and CDR2 YSYEKL. V lost 2 bases, J lost 3 bases, and 10 bases lay in between. The CDR3 has 15 residues. The CDR3 bases are TGCGCCAGCAGCCAATTAGGGTTAGCTAATGAAAAACTGTTTTTT. Protein product: CASSQLGLANEKLFF.

The J gene is TRBJ2-7, the V gene TRBV5-1; D may be TRBD2 (6 bases). The V and J ends lost 6 bases and 1 base respectively, with 11 bases between them. The CDR3 totals 13 residues. Germline CDR1 SGHRS, CDR2 YFSETQ. Here the CDR3 reads CASNLGGSYEQYF. CDR3 nucleotide sequence: TGCGCCAGCAATTTGGGGGGTTCCTACGAGCAGTACTTC. Supplemented by reference TRBV5-1 and TRBJ2-7, the full variable domain reads KAGVTQTPRYLIKTRGQQVTLSCSPISGHRSVSWYQQTPGQGLQFLFEYFSETQRNKGNFPGRFSGRQFSNSRSEMNVSTLELGDSALYLCASNLGGSYEQYFGPGTRLTVT.

The chain has TRBV13 and TRBJ2-7; D is ambiguous. The CDR3 covers 15 residues. V dropped 5 bases and J dropped 2 bases, with 16 bases sitting between them. CDR1 is PRHDT, CDR2 FYEKMQ, per germline (reference sequence). The CDR3 here is CASSLGPGPAYEQYF. Here the CDR3 DNA reads TGTGCCAGCAGCCTCGGCCCAGGACCAGCCTACGAGCAGTACTTC.

The CDR3 region is CASSGSSYEQYF. The DNA for the CDR3 is TGTGCCAGCAGCGGGAGCTCCTACGAGCAGTACTTC. The gene calls are TRBV6-6 and TRBJ2-5, with a possible D match to TRBD2 (6 bases). The end of the DNA is better explained by TRBJ2-7, so the J call may be wrong. Germline CDR1 and CDR2: MNHNY and SVGAGI (reference sequence). CDR3 length equals 12 residues.